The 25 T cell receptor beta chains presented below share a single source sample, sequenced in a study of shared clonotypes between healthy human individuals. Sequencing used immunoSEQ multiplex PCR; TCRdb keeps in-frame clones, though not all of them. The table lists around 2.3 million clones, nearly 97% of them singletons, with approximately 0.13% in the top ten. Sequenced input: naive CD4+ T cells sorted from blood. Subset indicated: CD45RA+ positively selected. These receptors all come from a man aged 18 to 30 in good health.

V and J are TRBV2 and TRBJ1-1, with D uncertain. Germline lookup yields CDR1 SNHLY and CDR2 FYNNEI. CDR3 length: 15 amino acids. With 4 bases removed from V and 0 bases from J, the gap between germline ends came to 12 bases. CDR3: CASSVEVGMNTEAFF. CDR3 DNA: TGTGCCAGCAGTGTAGAAGTGGGGATGAACACTGAAGCTTTCTTT. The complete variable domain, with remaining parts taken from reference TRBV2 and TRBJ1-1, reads EPEVTQTPSHQVTQMGQEVILRCVPISNHLYFYWYRQILGQKVEFLVSFYNNEISEKSEIFDDQFSVERPDGSNFTLKIRSTKLEDSAMYFCASSVEVGMNTEAFFGQGTRLTVV.

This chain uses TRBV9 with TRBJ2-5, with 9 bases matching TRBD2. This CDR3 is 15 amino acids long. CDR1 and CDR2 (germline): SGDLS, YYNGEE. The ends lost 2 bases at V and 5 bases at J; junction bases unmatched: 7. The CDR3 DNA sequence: TGTGCCAGCAGCGTGATTAGCGGGGGTCAGGAGACCCAGTACTTC. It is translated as CASSVISGGQETQYF.

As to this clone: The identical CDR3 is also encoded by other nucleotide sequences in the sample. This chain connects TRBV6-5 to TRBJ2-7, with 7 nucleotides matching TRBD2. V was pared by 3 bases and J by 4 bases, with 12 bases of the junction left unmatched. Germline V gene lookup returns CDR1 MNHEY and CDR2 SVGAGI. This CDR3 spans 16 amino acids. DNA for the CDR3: TGTGCCAGCAGTTATTCTTCGGCGGGGGTAGGTTACGAGCAGTACTTC. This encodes CASSYSSAGVGYEQYF.

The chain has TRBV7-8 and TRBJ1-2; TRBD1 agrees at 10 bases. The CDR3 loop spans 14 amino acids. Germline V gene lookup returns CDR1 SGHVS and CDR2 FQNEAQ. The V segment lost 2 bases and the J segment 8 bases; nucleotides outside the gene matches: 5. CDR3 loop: CASSLRQGADGYTF. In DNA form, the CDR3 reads TGTGCCAGCAGCTTAAGACAGGGGGCGGACGGCTACACCTTC.

CDR3 in amino acids: CASRFSNTGELFF. The CDR3 bases are TGTGCCAGCCGGTTCTCGAACACCGGGGAGCTGTTTTTT. This sequence joins TRBV6-1 and TRBJ2-2; D call uncertain. Germline V lookup: CDR1 MNHNS, CDR2 SASEGT. The CDR3 spans 13 residues. The V and J ends lost 8 bases and 0 bases respectively, with 7 bases between them.

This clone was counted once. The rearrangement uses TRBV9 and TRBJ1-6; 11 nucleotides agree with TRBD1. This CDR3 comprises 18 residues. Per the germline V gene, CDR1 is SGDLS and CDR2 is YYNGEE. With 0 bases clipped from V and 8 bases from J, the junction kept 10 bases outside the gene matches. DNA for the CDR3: TGTGCCAGCAGCGTAGGGGCGGTGGGACAGGGGGTTTATTCACCCCTCCACTTT. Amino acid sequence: CASSVGAVGQGVYSPLHF.

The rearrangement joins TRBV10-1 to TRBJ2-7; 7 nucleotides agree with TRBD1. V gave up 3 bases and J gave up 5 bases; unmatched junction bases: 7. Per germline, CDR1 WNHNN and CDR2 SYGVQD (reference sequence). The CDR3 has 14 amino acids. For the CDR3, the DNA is TGCGCCAGCAGTGACCTGGACAGGTTCAACGAGCAGTACTTC. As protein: CASSDLDRFNEQYF.

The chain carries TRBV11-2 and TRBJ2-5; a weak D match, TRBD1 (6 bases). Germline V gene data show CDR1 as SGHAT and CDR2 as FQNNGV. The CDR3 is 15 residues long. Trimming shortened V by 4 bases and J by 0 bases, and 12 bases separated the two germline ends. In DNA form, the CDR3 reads TGTGCCAGCAGCTCAACAGGGATCTACCAAGAGACCCAGTACTTC. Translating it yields CASSSTGIYQETQYF.

This CDR3 reads CASSDPGGYGYTF. CDR3 coding DNA: TGTGCCAGCAGCGACCCAGGGGGCTATGGCTACACCTTC. This chain uses TRBV28 with TRBJ1-2, with 7 bases aligning to TRBD1. J gave up 4 bases and V 6 bases, and 5 bases lay outside the gene matches. The CDR3 contains 13 residues. Germline CDR1 reads MDHEN; CDR2 reads SYDVKM.

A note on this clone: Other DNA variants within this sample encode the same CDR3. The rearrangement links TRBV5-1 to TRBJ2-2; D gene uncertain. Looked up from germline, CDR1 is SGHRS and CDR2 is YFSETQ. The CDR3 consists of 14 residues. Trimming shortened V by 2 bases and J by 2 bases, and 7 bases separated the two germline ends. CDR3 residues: CASSLGRNTGELFF. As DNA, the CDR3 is TGCGCCAGCAGCTTAGGTCGCAACACCGGGGAGCTGTTTTTT.

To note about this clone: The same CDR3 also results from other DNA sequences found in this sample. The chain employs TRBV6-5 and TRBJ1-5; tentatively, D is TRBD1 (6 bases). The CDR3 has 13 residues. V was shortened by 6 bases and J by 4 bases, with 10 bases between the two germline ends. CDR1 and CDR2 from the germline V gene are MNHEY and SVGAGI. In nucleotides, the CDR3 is TGTGCCAGCAGGGCTCAGGGGAATCAGCCCCAGCATTTT. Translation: CASRAQGNQPQHF.

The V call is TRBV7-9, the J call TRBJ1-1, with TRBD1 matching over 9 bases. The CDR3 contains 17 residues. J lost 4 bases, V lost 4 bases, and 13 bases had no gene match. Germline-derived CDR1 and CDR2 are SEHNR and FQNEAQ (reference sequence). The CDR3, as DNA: TGTGCCAGCAGCTCAATGACAGGGGGTGGCGTGAGCACTGAAGCTTTCTTT. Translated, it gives CASSSMTGGGVSTEAFF.

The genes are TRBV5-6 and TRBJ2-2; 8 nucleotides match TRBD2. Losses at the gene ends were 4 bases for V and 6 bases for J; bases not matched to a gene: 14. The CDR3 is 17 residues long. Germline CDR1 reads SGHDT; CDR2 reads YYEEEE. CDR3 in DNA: TGTGCCAGCAGCGCCGCCGGGACTAGTCCTATATCCGGGGAGCTGTTTTTT. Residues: CASSAAGTSPISGELFF.

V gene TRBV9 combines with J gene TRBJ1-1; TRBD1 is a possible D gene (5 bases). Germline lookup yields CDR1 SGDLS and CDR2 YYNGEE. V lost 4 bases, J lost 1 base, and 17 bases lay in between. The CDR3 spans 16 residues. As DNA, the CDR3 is TGTGCCAGCAGCTCAAAATCGGGGGTTGGGAACACTGAAGCTTTCTTT. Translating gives CASSSKSGVGNTEAFF.

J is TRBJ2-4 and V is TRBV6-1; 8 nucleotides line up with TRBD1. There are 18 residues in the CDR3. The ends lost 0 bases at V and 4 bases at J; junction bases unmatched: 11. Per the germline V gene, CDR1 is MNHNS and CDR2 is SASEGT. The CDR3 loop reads CASSEALTGVGPKNIQYF. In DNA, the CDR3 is TGTGCCAGCAGTGAAGCCCTGACAGGGGTAGGGCCAAAAAACATTCAGTACTTC.

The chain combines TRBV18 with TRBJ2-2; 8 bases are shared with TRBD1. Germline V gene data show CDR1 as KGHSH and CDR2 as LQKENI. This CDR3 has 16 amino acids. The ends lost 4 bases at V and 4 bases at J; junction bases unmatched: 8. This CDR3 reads CASSLFRDRSTGELFF. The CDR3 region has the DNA TGTGCCAGCTCACTATTTCGGGACAGGTCCACCGGGGAGCTGTTTTTT.

CDR3 nucleotides: TGTGCCACCATCCCGGGTACAGGGAACTTCTATGGCTACACCTTC. Translated, it gives CATIPGTGNFYGYTF. The chain employs TRBV19 and TRBJ1-2; the D gene is possibly TRBD1 (6 bases). CDR3 length: 15 residues. Trimming removed 10 bases at V and 4 bases at J, with 22 bases between. Germline CDR1 LNHDA, CDR2 SQIVND (reference sequence).

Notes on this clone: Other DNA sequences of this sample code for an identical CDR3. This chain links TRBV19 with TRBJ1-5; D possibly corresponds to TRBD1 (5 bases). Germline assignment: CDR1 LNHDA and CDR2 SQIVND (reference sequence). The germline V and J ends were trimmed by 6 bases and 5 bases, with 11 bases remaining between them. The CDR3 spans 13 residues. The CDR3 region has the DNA TGTGCCAGTAGAGATCGGGGCGATCAGCCCCAGCATTTT. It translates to CASRDRGDQPQHF.

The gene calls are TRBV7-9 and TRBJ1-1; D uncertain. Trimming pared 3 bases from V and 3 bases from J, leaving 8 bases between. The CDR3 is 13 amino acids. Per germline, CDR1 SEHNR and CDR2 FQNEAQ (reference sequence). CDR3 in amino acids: CASSFGVDTEAFF. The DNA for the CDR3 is TGTGCCAGCAGCTTCGGCGTTGACACTGAAGCTTTCTTT.

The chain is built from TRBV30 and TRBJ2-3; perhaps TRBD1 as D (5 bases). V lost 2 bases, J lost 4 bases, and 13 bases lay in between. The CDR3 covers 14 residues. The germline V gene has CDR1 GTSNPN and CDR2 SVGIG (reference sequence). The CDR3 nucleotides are TGTGCCTGGAGTAAGGGGCGTGGGTCAGATACGCAGTATTTT. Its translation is CAWSKGRGSDTQYF.

The CDR3 protein is CASSLEAGGLQAETQYF. DNA of the CDR3: TGCGCCAGCAGCTTGGAAGCGGGGGGGCTACAGGCGGAGACCCAGTACTTC. The chain recombines TRBV5-1 with TRBJ2-5, with 10 bases aligning to TRBD2. Per germline, CDR1 SGHRS and CDR2 YFSETQ. The CDR3 consists of 17 residues. With V trimmed by 0 bases and J by 5 bases, 10 bases remained unmatched. Full variable domain (outside the CDR3, taken from reference TRBV5-1 and TRBJ2-5): KAGVTQTPRYLIKTRGQQVTLSCSPISGHRSVSWYQQTPGQGLQFLFEYFSETQRNKGNFPGRFSGRQFSNSRSEMNVSTLELGDSALYLCASSLEAGGLQAETQYFGPGTRLLVL.

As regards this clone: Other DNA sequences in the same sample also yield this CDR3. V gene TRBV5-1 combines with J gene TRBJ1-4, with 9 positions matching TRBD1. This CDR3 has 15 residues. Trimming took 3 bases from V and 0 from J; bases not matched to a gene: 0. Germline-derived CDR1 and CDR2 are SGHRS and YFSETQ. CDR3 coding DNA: TGCGCCAGCAGCTGGGACAGGGCAACTAATGAAAAACTGTTTTTT. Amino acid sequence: CASSWDRATNEKLFF.

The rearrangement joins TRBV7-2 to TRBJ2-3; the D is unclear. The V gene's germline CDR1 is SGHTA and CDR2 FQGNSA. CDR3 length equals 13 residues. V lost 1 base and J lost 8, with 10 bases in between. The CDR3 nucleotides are TGTGCCAGCAGCTTAGAACCCCCCGGTACGCAGTATTTT. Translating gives CASSLEPPGTQYF.

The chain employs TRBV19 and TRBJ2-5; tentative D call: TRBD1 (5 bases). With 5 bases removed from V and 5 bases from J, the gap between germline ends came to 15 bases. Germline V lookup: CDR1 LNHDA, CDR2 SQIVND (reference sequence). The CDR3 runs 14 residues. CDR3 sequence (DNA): TGTGCCAGTAGTGTCGGCAGGGTAGTGGAGACCCAGTACTTC. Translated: CASSVGRVVETQYF.

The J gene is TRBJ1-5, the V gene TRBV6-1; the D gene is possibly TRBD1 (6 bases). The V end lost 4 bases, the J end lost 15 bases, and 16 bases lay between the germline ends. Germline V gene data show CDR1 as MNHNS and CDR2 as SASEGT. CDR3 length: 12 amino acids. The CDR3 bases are TGTGCCAGCAGTGGGGACACCCAGCGAGGGCATTTT. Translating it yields CASSGDTQRGHF.